Below, one T cell receptor (beta chain) is given with its context. The antigen remains unidentified. The sample is drawn from a study of CXCR3-negative and CXCR3-positive naive CD8 T cells. About the study: Sequencing yielded 120 million to 150 million TRB reads, roughly 1.5 +/- 0.3 million per library. General study results and limits: Similar TRBV-TRBJ usage characterized naive CXCR3-negative and CXCR3-positive cells; memory cells differed. No difference in surface CD5 was seen between naive subsets, and TCR strength was inferred from TRB CDR3 properties. More hydrophobic TRB CDR3s were found in CXCR3-positive naive cells than in CXCR3-negative naive cells.

TRB cDNA libraries were made by UMI-labeled 5' RACE. TCRdb reworked the 5' RACE reads into one entry per CDR3 protein, no DNA. There are about 120,000 distinct CDR3 sequences in the sample, with just over 0.35% held by the top ten. The authors gated naive CD8+ T cells as CD45RO-CCR7+CD27+CD95-. Sequenced: naive CXCR3+ CD8+ T cells from blood. Stated subset: CD45RO-CCR7+CD27+CD95- naive CD8+ T cells expressing CXCR3 (TNR3+). This clonotype was sampled from a human donor in good health. Some clones in this sample may be carry-over from other donors' samples.

The CDR3 region is CASSDIGSYEQYF. The chain carries TRBV2 and TRBJ2-7. The germline CDR1 and CDR2 sequences are SNHLY and FYNNEI. This CDR3 is built from 13 residues.